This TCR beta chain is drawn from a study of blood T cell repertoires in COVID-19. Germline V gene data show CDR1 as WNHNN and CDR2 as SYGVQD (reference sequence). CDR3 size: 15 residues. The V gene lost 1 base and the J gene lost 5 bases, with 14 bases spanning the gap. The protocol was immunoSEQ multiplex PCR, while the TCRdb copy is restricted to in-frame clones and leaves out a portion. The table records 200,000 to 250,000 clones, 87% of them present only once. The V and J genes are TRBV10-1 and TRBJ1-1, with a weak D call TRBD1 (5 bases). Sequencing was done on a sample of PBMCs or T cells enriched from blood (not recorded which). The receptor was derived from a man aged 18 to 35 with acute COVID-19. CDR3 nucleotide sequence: TGCGCCAGCAGTGAGTGGCGGGGCAATGCTACTGAAGCTTTCTTT. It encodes CASSEWRGNATEAFF.